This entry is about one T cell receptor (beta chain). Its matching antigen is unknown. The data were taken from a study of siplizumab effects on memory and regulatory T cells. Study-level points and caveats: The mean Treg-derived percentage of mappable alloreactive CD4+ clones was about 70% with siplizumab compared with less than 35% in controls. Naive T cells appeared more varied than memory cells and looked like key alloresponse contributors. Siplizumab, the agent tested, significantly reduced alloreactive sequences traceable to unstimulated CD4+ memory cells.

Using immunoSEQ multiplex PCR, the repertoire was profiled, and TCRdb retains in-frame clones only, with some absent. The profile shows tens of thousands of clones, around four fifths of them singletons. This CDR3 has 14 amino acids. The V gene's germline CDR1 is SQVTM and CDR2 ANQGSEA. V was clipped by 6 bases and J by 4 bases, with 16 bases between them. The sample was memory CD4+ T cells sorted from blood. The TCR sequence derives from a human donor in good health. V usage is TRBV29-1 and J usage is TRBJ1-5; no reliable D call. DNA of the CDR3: TGCAGCGTGGCCGTGGACTATGGAAATCAGCCCCAGCATTTT. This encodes CSVAVDYGNQPQHF.